A selection of T cell receptor beta chains follows, all from one sample in a study of long-term antiretroviral therapy in people with HIV. Generated by immunoSEQ multiplex PCR, the TCRdb table keeps only in-frame clones and is missing some. The sample gives 30,000 to 40,000 clones, roughly 83% of which show up once; under 4% is in the top ten. The sequenced sample was unsorted PBMCs, obtained 1.9 years after starting antiretroviral therapy. The receptors come from a man aged 18 to 29 with HIV. Both conserved end residues are part of each CDR3. Each record gives: CDR3 length, J gene, clone size, D gene, V gene, CDR3 DNA, CDR3 protein. D genes are given only for firm matches. The size of a clone is reported for some rows only, either as once, few or many, or as a class for expanded clones.

>14|TRBJ1-5|NA|TRBD1|TRBV6-1
TGTGCCAGCAGTGAAAAGGGACAGGGGACGCCCCAGCATTTT
CASSEKGQGTPQHF
>15|TRBJ1-4|NA|TRBD1|TRBV6-6
TGTGCCAGCAGGATTGAATTGGGACAGGCTGGAGGATCGTTTTTT
CASRIELGQAGGSFF
>14|TRBJ2-3|once|TRBD1|TRBV7-9
TGTGCCAGCAGCAAGGGGGCCTCCACAGATACGCAGTATTTT
CASSKGASTDTQYF
>14|TRBJ1-2|NA|TRBD1|TRBV15
TGTGCCACCAGCAGTATAGACAGGGATCTGGGCTACACCTTC
CATSSIDRDLGYTF
>16|TRBJ2-3|NA|TRBD2|TRBV6-1
TGTGCCAGCAGTGAGACTAGCGGGGGGGCCACGGATACGCAGTATTTT
CASSETSGGATDTQYF
>17|TRBJ1-3|NA|NA|TRBV9
TGTGCCAGCAAGCCGCCCTGGTCCACAGGGCAAGGAAACACCATATATTTT
CASKPPWSTGQGNTIYF
>12|TRBJ2-5|NA|NA|TRBV19
TGTGCCAGTAGTCACCGAGAAGAGACCCAGTACTTC
CASSHREETQYF
>13|TRBJ1-4|NA|NA|TRBV6-1
TGTGCCAGCAGTGGAGCAGGGAGCGAAAAACTGTTTTTT
CASSGAGSEKLFF
>10|TRBJ2-7|NA|NA|TRBV6-1
TGTGCCAGCGGCCCCTACGAGCAGTACTTC
CASGPYEQYF
>14|TRBJ2-5|NA|NA|TRBV6-1
TGTGCCAGCAGTGAAGAGGAGTACCAAGAGACCCAGTACTTC
CASSEEEYQETQYF
>18|TRBJ2-2|few|TRBD1|TRBV14
TGTGCCAGCAGCCAATACGCAGGGACAGGGGGCTTTGGCGGGGAGCTGTTTTTT
CASSQYAGTGGFGGELFF